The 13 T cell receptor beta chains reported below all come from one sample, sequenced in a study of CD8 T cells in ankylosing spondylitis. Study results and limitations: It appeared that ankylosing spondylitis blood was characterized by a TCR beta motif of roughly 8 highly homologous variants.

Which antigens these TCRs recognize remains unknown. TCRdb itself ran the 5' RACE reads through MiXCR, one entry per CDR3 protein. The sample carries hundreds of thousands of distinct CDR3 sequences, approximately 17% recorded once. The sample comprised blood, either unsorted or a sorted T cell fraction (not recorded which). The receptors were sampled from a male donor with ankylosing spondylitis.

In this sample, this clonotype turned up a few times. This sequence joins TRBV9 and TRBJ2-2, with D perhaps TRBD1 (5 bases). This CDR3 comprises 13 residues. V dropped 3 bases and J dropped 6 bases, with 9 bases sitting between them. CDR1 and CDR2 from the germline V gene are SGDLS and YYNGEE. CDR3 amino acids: CASSARGPGELFF. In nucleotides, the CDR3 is TGTGCCAGCAGCGCTAGGGGTCCCGGGGAGCTGTTTTTT.

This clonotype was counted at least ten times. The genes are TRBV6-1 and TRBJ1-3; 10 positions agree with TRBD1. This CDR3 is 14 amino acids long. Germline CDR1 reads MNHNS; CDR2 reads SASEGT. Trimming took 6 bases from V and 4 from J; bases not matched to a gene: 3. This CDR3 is CASRRQGAGNTIYF. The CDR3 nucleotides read TGTGCCAGCAGGAGACAGGGGGCGGGAAACACCATATATTTT.

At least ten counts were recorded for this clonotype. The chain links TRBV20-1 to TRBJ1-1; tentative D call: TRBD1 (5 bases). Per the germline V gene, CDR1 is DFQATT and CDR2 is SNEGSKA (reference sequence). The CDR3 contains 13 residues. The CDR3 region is CIPPGTENTEAFF. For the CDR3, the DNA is TGCATCCCCCCCGGGACGGAGAACACTGAAGCTTTCTTT.

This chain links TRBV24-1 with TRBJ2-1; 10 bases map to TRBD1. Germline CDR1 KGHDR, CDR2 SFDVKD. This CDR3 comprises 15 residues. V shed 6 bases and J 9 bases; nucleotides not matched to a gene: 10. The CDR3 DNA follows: TGTGCCACCAGTAGGGGTGGACAGGGGGATCGTGAGCAGTTCTTC. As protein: CATSRGGQGDREQFF.

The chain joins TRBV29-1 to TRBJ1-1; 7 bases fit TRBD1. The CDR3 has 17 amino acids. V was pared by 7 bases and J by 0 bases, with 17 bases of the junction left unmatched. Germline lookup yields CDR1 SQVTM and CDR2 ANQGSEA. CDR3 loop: CSGGRTGGMYMNTEAFF. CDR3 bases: TGCAGCGGGGGTAGGACAGGAGGGATGTACATGAACACTGAAGCTTTCTTT.

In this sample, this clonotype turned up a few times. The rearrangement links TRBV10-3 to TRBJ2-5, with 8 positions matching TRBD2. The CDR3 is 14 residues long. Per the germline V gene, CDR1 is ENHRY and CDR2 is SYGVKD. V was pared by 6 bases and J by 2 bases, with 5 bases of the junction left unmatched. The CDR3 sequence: CAISPTSGQETQYF. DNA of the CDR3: TGTGCCATCAGCCCTACTAGCGGTCAAGAGACCCAGTACTTC.

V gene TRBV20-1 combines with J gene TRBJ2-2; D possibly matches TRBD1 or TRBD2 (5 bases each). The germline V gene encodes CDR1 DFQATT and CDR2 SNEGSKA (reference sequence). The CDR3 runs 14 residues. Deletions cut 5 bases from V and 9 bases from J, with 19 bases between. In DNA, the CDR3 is TGCAGTGCTGAGAGGGGCGGATCAATTAGGGAGCTGTTTTTT. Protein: CSAERGGSIRELFF.

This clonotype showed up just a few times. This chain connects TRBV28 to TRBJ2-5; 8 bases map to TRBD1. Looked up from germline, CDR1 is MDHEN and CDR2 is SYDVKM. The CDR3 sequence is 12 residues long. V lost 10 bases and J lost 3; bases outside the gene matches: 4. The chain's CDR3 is CATKTGEETQYF. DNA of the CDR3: TGTGCCACCAAGACAGGGGAAGAGACCCAGTACTTC.

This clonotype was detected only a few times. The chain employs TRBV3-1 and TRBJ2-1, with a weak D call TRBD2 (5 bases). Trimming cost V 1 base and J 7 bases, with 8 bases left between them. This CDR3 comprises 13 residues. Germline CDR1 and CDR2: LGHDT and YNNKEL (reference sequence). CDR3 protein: CASSQGEWNEQFF. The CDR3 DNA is TGTGCCAGCAGCCAAGGGGAGTGGAATGAGCAGTTCTTC.

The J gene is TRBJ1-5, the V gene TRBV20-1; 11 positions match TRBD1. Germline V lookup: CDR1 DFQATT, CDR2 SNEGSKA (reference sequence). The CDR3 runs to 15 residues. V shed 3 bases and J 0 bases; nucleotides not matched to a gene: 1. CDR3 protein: CSASGTGGSNQPQHF. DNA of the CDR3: TGCAGTGCTAGCGGGACAGGGGGTAGCAATCAGCCCCAGCATTTT.

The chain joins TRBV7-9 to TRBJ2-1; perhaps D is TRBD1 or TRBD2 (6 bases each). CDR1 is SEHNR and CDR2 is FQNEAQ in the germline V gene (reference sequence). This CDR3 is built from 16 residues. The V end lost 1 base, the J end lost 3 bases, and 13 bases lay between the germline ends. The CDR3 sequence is CASSLVGGLFYNEQFF. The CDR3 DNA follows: TGTGCCAGCAGCTTAGTAGGGGGGCTATTCTACAATGAGCAGTTCTTC.

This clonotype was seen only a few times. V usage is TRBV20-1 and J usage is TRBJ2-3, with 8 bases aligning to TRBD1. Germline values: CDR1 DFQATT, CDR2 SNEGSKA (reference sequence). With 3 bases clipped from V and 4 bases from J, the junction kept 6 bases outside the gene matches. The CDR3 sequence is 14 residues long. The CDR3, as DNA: TGCAGTGCTAGTGGGACAGGCGAGGCAGATACGCAGTATTTT. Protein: CSASGTGEADTQYF.

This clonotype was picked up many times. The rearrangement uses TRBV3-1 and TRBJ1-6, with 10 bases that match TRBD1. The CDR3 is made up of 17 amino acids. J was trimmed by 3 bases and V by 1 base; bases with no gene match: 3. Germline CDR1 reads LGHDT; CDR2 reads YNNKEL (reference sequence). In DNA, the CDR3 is TGTGCCAGCAGCCAAGGACAGGGGGCCTTCTATAATTCACCCCTCCACTTT. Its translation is CASSQGQGAFYNSPLHF. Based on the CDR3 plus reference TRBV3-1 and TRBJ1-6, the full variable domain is DTAVSQTPKYLVTQMGNDKSIKCEQNLGHDTMYWYKQDSKKFLKIMFSYNNKELIINETVPNRFSPKSPDKAHLNLHINSLELGDSAVYFCASSQGQGAFYNSPLHFGNGTRLTVT.